Below, 10 T cell receptor beta chains from the same sample are listed, as sequenced in a study of OX40 agonist ivuxolimab in advanced cancers. Assay used: immunoSEQ multiplex PCR; TCRdb lists only in-frame clones, some missing. The table includes some 34,000 clones, 85% to 90% detected once. Source: CD4+ or CD8+ T cells sorted from blood, taken in a trial of the OX40 agonist ivuxolimab. These TCRs come from an adult with an advanced solid tumor such as melanoma, head and neck, liver or kidney cancer.

This sequence joins TRBV4-1 and TRBJ2-2; 7 bases align to TRBD2. The junction had 4 bases not matched to a gene; V was cut back by 0 bases and J by 0 bases. The CDR3 loop spans 17 amino acids. Looked up from germline, CDR1 is MGHRA and CDR2 is YSYEKL. CDR3 in DNA: TGCGCCAGCAGCCAAGAGGGGGGGTTCGCGAACACCGGGGAGCTGTTTTTT. Its protein is CASSQEGGFANTGELFF.

The rearrangement joins TRBV7-3 to TRBJ2-3, with 10 bases fitting TRBD2. Germline CDR1 and CDR2: SGHTA and FQGTGA. Trimming removed 5 bases from V and 0 bases from J; junction bases left unmatched: 2. CDR3 length equals 15 residues. The CDR3 DNA reads TGTGCCAGCAGCCCTAGCGGGAGAAGCACAGATACGCAGTATTTT. Translated, it gives CASSPSGRSTDTQYF.

The chain is built from TRBV5-5 and TRBJ2-5; TRBD2 agrees at 11 bases. Germline values: CDR1 SGHKS, CDR2 YYEKEE (reference sequence). The CDR3 contains 16 residues. V shed 2 bases and J 1 base; nucleotides not matched to a gene: 4. The CDR3 loop reads CASSFGLAGLQETQYF. The CDR3 DNA sequence: TGTGCCAGCAGCTTCGGACTAGCGGGCCTCCAAGAGACCCAGTACTTC.

The rearrangement links TRBV29-1 to TRBJ2-5, with D hard to call. Germline V gene lookup returns CDR1 SQVTM and CDR2 ANQGSEA. The CDR3 loop spans 12 amino acids. The V end was cut by 2 bases, the J end by 5 bases, with 9 bases between. CDR3 in amino acids: CSVEMGGETQYF. The CDR3 nucleotides are TGCAGCGTTGAAATGGGTGGGGAGACCCAGTACTTC.

This clone came up once. The rearrangement joins TRBV9 to TRBJ2-3, with 7 bases aligning to TRBD2. Germline V gives CDR1 SGDLS, CDR2 YYNGEE. This CDR3 is built from 15 residues. The junction had 4 bases not matched to a gene; V was cut back by 3 bases and J by 0 bases. The CDR3 nucleotides read TGTGCCAGCAGCGCGTTTAGCGGGAGCACAGATACGCAGTATTTT. Protein: CASSAFSGSTDTQYF.

The chain carries TRBV28 and TRBJ2-4; no definite D call. CDR3 size: 13 residues. Trimming left V 1 base short and J 7 bases short, with 8 bases between. In germline, CDR1 is MDHEN, CDR2 SYDVKM. In DNA, the CDR3 is TGTGCCAGCAGTTTATTCAATGGGAACATTCAGTACTTC. This sequence encodes CASSLFNGNIQYF.

CDR3 DNA sequence: TGCAGCGTTAAGACTCCCCTCGAGCAGTACTTC. Protein sequence: CSVKTPLEQYF. This chain links TRBV29-1 with TRBJ2-7, with D hard to call. The germline V gene has CDR1 SQVTM and CDR2 ANQGSEA. The CDR3 totals 11 residues. Trimming stripped 5 bases from V and 6 bases from J, with 11 bases between.

The chain carries TRBV6-5 and TRBJ2-1; D call uncertain. Germline CDR1 reads MNHEY; CDR2 reads SVGAGI. Between the trimmed V and J ends, which lost 4 bases and 0 bases, there was a span of 10 bases. The CDR3 has 15 amino acids. The CDR3 nucleotides read TGTGCCAGCAGTTCCGTAGTGTCCTCCTACAATGAGCAGTTCTTC. Amino acids: CASSSVVSSYNEQFF.

The chain couples TRBV28 to TRBJ2-7; D is ambiguous. Trimming removed 5 bases at V and 7 bases at J, with 12 bases between. The CDR3 totals 12 residues. CDR1 is MDHEN, CDR2 SYDVKM, per germline. In DNA, the CDR3 is TGTGCCAGCAGTCCCAGGATGAGGGAGCAGTACTTC. Its protein is CASSPRMREQYF.

The V call is TRBV6-5, the J call TRBJ2-5; D remains ambiguous. V was cut by 2 bases and J by 4 bases, with 5 bases left in between. The CDR3 length is 12 residues. Germline V CDR1 and CDR2: MNHEY, SVGAGI. This CDR3 is CASSYDGETQYF. The DNA for the CDR3 is TGTGCCAGCAGTTACGACGGAGAGACCCAGTACTTC.